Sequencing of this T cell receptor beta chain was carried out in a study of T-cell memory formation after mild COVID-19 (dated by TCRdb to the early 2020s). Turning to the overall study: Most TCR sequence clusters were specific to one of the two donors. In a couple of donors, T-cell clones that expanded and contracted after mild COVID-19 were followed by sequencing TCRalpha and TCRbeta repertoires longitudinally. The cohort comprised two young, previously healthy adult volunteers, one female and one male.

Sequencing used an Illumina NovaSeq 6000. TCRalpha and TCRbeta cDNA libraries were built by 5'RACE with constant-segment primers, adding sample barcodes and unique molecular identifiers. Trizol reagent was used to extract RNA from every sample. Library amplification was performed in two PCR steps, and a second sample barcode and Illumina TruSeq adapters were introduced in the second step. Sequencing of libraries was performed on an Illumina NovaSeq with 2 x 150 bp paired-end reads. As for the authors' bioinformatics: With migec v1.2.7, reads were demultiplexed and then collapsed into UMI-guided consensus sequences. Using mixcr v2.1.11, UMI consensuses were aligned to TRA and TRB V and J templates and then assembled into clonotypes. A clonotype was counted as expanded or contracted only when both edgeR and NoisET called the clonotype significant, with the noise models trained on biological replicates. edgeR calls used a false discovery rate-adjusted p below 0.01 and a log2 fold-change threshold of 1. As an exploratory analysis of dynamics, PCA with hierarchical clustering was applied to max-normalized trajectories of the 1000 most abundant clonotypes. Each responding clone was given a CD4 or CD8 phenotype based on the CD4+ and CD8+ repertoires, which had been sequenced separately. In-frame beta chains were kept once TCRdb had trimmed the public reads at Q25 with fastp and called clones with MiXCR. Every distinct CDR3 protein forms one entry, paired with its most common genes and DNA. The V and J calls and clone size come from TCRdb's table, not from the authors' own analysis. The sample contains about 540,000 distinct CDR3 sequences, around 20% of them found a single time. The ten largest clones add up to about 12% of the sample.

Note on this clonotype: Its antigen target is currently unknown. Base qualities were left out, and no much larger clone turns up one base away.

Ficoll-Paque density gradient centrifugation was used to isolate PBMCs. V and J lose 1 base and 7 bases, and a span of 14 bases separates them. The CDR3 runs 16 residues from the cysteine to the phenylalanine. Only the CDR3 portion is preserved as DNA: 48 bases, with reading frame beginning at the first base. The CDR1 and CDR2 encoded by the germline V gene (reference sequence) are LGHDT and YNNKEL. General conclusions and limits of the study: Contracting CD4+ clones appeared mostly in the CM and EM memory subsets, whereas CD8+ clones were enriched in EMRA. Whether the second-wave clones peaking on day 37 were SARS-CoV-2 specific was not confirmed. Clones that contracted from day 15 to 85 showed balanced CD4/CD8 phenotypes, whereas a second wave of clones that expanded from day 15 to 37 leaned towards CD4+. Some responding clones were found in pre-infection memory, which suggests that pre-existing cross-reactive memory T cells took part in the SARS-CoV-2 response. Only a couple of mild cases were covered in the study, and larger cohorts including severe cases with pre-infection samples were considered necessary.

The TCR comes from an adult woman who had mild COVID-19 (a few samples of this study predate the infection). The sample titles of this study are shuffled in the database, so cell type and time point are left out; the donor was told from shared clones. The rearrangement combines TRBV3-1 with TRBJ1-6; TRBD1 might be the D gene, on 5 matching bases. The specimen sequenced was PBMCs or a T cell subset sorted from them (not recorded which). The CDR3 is CASSQGGSLGNSPLHF. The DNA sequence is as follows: TGTGCCAGCAGCCAAGGGGGCTCCCTCGGGAATTCACCCCTCCACTTT.